The clone carrying this T cell receptor beta chain was observed once. No antigen is known for it. The sample originates from a study of lymphopenia after photon versus proton radiotherapy. Sequencing used immunoSEQ multiplex PCR; TCRdb keeps in-frame clones, though not all of them. This table holds some 44,000 clones, about 85% found once. Whole-study results and caveats: Photon-treated patients lost naive T cells and TCR diversity; proton-treated stayed stable. Post-nadir TCR diversity decline inversely tracked overall survival among those who died.

Germline trimming cut 4 bases from V and 5 bases from J; bases unmatched to any gene: 6. Germline V gene lookup returns CDR1 LNHDA and CDR2 SQIVND (reference sequence). CDR3 length: 15 residues. The source material was peripheral blood, sampled from a patient treated with proton-based radiotherapy. The source is a woman in her 70s with pancreatic cancer. The V and J genes are TRBV19 and TRBJ2-5, with 11 nucleotides matching TRBD2. Here the CDR3 reads CASSKLAGDGETQYF. Written as DNA, the CDR3 is TGTGCCAGTAGTAAACTAGCGGGAGATGGGGAGACCCAGTACTTC.